This entry lists 3 T cell receptor beta chains sequenced from one sample in a study of T cells and copy number aberrations in small-cell lung cancer. Generated by immunoSEQ multiplex PCR, the TCRdb table keeps only in-frame clones and is missing some. The table includes 6,000 to 7,500 clones, 75% to 85% detected once. The sample was normal tissue next to the tumor. Source of these receptors: a woman in her fifties or sixties with small cell lung cancer.

The chain uses TRBV30 and TRBJ1-6; the D gene is possibly TRBD1 (6 bases). This CDR3 has 14 amino acids. Germline CDR1 is GTSNPN and CDR2 is SVGIG (reference sequence). Trimming cost V 3 bases and J 7 bases, with 13 bases left between them. In DNA, the CDR3 is TGTGCCTGGAGGTTGGCAGGGGAAAATTCACCCCTCCACTTT. Its translation: CAWRLAGENSPLHF.

V and J are TRBV2 and TRBJ1-5; possible D gene TRBD1, 5 bases. The CDR3 covers 15 residues. V dropped 3 bases and J dropped 1 base, with 10 bases sitting between them. The germline V gene has CDR1 SNHLY and CDR2 FYNNEI. In DNA, the CDR3 is TGTGCCAGCAGTGATTGGGGGGAAAGCAATCAGCCCCAGCATTTT. It specifies CASSDWGESNQPQHF.

The chain links TRBV7-9 to TRBJ2-1; 11 positions agree with TRBD1. Trimming cost V 5 bases and J 5 bases; bases outside gene matches: 5. The CDR3 has 15 residues. Per germline, CDR1 SEHNR and CDR2 FQNEAQ (reference sequence). The CDR3 coding sequence is TGTGCCAGCAGCCCCGGACAGGGGGCCAACAATGAGCAGTTCTTC. Its translation is CASSPGQGANNEQFF.